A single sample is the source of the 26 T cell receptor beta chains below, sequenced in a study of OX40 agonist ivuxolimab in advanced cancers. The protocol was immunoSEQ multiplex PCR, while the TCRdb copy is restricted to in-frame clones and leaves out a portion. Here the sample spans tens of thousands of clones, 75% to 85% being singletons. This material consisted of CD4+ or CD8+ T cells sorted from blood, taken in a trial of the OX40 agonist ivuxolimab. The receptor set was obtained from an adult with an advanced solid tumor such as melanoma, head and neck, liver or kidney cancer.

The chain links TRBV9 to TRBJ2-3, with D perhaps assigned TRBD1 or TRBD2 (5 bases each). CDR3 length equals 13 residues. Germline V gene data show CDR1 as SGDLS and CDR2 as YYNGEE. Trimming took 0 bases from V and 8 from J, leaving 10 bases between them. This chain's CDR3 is CASSVGEQGTQYF. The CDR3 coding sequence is TGTGCCAGCAGCGTAGGGGAGCAGGGTACGCAGTATTTT.

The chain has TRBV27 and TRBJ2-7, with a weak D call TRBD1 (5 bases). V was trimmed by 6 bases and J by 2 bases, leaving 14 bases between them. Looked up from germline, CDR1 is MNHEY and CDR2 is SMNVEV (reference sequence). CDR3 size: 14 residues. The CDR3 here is CASRTLGLTYEQYF. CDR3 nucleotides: TGTGCCAGCAGAACCCTGGGGCTTACCTACGAGCAGTACTTC.

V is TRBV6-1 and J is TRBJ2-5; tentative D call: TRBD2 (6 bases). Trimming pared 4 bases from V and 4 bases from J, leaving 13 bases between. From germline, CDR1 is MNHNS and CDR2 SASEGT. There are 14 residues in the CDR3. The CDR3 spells CASSAGTRGETQYF. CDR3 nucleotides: TGTGCCAGCAGTGCAGGCACGCGGGGAGAGACCCAGTACTTC.

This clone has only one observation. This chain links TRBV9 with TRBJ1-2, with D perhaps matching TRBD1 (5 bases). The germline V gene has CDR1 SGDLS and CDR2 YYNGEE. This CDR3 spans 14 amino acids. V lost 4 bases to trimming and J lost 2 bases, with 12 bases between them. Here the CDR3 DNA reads TGTGCCAGCAGCCTCAGTGGGGGAAACTATGGCTACACCTTC. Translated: CASSLSGGNYGYTF.

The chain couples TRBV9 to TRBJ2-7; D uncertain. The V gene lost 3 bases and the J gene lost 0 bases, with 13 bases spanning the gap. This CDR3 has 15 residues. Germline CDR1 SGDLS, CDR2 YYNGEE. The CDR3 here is CASSGGVHSSYEQYF. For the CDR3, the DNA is TGTGCCAGCAGCGGCGGCGTACATAGCTCCTACGAGCAGTACTTC.

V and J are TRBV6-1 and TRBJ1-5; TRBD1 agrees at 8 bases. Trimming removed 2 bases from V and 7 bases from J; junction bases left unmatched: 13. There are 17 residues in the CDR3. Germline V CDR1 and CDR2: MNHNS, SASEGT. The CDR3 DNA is TGTGCCAGCAGTGAAAGGGGGCAGGGGGCCCTAGGGCAGCCCCAGCATTTT. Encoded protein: CASSERGQGALGQPQHF.

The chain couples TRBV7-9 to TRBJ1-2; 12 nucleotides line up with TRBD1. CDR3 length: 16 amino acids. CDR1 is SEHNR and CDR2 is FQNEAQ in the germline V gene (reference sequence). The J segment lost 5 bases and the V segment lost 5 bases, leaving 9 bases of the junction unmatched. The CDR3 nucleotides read TGTGCCAGCAGCCCCCCGGGACAGGGGGCAATTTATGGCTACACCTTC. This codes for CASSPPGQGAIYGYTF.

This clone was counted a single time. CDR3 amino acids: CSAQTSSGPYTDTQYF. In DNA, the CDR3 is TGCAGCGCCCAAACCTCGTCCGGGCCCTACACAGATACGCAGTATTTT. This sequence joins TRBV29-1 and TRBJ2-3; D call uncertain. Looked up from germline, CDR1 is SQVTM and CDR2 is ANQGSEA. The CDR3 spans 16 residues. V dropped 7 bases and J dropped 2 bases, with 22 bases sitting between them.

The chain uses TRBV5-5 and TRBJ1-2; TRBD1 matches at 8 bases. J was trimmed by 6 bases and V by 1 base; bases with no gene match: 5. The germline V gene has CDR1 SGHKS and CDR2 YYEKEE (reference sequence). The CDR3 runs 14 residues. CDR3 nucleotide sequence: TGTGCCAGCAGCTTGTCAGGGGGCCCACATGGCTACACCTTC. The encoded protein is CASSLSGGPHGYTF.

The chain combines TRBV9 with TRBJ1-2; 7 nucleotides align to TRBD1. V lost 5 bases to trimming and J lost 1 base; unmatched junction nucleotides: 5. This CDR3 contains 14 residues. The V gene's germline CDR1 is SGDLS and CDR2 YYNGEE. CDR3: CASRQGTNNYGYTF. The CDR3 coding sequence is TGTGCCAGCAGACAGGGGACCAATAACTATGGCTACACCTTC. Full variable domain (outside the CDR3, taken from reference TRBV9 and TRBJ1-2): DSGVTQTPKHLITATGQRVTLRCSPRSGDLSVYWYQQSLDQGLQFLIQYYNGEERAKGNILERFSAQQFPDLHSELNLSSLELGDSALYFCASRQGTNNYGYTFGSGTRLTVV.

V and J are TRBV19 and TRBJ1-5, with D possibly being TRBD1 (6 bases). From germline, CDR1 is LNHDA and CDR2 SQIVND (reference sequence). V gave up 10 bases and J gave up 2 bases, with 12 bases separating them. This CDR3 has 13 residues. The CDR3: CATLEGGNQPQHF. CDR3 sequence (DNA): TGTGCCACTCTGGAGGGGGGCAATCAGCCCCAGCATTTT. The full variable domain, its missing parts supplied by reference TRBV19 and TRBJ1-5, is DGGITQSPKYLFRKEGQNVTLSCEQNLNHDAMYWYRQDPGQGLRLIYYSQIVNDFQKGDIAEGYSVSREKKESFPLTVTSAQKNPTAFYLCATLEGGNQPQHFGDGTRLSIL.

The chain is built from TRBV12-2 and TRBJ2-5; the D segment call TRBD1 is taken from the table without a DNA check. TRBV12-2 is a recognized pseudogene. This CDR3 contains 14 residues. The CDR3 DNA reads TGTGCAAGTCGCTTAGGGGCCTTCCAAGAGACCCAGTACTTC. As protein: CASRLGAFQETQYF.

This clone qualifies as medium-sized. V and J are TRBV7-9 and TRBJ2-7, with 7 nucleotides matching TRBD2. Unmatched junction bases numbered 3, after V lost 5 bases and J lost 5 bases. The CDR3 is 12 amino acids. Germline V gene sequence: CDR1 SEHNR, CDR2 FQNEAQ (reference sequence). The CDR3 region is CASSRTRNEQYF. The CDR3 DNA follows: TGTGCCAGCAGCAGGACTAGGAACGAGCAGTACTTC.

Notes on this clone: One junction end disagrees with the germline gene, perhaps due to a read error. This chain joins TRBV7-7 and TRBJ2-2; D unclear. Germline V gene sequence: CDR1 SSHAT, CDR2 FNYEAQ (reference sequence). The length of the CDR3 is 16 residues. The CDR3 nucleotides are TGTGCTAGCAGCTTCCAGACACCCGCGAACACCGGGGAGCTGTTTTTT. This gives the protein CASSFQTPANTGELFF. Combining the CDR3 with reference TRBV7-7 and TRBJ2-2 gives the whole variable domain GAGVSQSPRYKVTKRGQDVTLRCDPISSHATLYWYQQALGQGPEFLTYFNYEAQPDKSGLPSDRFSAERPEGSISTLTIQRTEQRDSAMYRCASSFQTPANTGELFFGEGSRLTVL.

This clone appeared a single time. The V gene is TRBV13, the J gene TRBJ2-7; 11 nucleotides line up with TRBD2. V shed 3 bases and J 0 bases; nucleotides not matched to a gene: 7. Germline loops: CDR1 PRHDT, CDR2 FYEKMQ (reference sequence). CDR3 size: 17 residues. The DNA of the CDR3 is TGTGCCAGCAGCTTCGGTAGCGGGGGGGAGTACTCCTACGAGCAGTACTTC. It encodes CASSFGSGGEYSYEQYF.

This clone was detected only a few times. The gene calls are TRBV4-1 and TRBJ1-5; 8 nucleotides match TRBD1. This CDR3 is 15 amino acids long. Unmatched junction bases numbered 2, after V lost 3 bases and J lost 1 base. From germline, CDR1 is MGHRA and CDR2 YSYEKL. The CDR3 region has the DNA TGCGCCAGCAGCCACGGACAGGGAAGCAATCAGCCCCAGCATTTT. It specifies CASSHGQGSNQPQHF.

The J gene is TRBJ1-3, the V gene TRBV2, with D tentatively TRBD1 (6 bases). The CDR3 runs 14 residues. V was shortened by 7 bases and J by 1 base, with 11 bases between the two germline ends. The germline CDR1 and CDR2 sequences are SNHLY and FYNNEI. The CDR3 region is CASIVQGSGNTIYF. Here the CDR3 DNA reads TGTGCCAGCATCGTACAGGGATCTGGAAACACCATATATTTT.

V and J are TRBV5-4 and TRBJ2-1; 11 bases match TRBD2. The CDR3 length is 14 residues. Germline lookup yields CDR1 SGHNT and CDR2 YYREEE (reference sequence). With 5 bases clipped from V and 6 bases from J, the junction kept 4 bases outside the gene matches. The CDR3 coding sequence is TGTGCCAGCAGTCCGCTAGCGGGGGGCAATGAGCAGTTCTTC. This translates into CASSPLAGGNEQFF.

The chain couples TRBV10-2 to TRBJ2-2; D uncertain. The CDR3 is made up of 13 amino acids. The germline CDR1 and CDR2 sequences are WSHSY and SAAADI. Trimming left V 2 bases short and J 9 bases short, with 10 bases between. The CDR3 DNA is TGCGCCAGCAGTGAGAGTTCCGACCGGGAGCTGTTTTTT. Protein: CASSESSDRELFF.

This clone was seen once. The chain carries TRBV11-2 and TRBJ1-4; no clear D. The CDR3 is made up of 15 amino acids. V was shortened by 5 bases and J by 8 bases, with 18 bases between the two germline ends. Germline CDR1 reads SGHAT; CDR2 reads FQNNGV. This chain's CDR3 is CASSQNLGYGEKLFF. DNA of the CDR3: TGTGCCAGCAGCCAAAACCTGGGATACGGGGAAAAACTGTTTTTT.

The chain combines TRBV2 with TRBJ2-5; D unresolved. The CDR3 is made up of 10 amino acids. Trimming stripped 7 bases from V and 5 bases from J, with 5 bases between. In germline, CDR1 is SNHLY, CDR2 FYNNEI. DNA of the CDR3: TGTGCCAGCATTGGGGAGACCCAGTACTTC. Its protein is CASIGETQYF.

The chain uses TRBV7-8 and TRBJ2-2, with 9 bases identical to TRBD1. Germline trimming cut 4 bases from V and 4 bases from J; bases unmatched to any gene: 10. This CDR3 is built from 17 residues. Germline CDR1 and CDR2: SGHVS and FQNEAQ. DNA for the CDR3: TGTGCCAGCAGCTCAAGGACAGGGGCCATGGTCACCGGGGAGCTGTTTTTT. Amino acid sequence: CASSSRTGAMVTGELFF.

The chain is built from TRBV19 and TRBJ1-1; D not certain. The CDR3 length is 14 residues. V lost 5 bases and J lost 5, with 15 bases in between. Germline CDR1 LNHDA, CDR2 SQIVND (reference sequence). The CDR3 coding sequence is TGTGCCAGTAGTGAGGCCAGTTACTGGACTGAAGCTTTCTTT. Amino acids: CASSEASYWTEAFF.

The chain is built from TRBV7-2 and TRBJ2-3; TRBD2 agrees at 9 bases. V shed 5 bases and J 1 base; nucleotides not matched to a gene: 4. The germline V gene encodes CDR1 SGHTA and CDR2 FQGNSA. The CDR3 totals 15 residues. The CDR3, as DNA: TGTGCCAGCAGCCTCTGGACTAGCGGCACAGATACGCAGTATTTT. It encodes CASSLWTSGTDTQYF.

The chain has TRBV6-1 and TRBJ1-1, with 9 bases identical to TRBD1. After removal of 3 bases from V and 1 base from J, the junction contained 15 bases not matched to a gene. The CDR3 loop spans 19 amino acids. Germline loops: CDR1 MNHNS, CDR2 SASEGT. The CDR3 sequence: CASSESLPTQQGANTEAFF. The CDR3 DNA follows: TGTGCCAGCAGTGAGTCATTACCCACCCAACAGGGGGCGAACACTGAAGCTTTCTTT.

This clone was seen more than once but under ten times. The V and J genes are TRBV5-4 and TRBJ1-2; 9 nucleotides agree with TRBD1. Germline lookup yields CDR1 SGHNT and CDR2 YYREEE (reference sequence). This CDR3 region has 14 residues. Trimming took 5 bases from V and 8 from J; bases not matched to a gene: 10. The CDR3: CASSEVRTGEGYTF. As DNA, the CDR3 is TGTGCCAGCAGTGAAGTCCGGACAGGGGAAGGCTACACCTTC. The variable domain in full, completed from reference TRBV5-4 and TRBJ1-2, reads ETGVTQSPTHLIKTRGQQVTLRCSSQSGHNTVSWYQQALGQGPQFIFQYYREEENGRGNFPPRFSGLQFPNYSSELNVNALELDDSALYLCASSEVRTGEGYTFGSGTRLTVV.